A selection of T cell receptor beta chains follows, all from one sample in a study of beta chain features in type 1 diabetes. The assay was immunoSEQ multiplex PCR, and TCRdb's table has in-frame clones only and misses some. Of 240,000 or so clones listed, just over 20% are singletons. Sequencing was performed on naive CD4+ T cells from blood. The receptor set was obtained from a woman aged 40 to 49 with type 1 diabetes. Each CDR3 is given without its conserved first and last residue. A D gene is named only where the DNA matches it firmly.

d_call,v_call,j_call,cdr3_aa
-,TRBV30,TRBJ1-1,AWSGGSTEAF
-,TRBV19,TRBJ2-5,ASSTSGKETQY
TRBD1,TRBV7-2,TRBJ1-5,ASSPGTGRNQPQH
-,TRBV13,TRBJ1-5,ASSFSGANQPQH
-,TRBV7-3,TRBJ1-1,ASSQDGWAAPTEAF
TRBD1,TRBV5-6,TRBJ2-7,ASSLPGQGPYEQY
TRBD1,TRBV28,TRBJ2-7,ASSRPGQGIYEQY
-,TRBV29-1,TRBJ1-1,SVGRRLNTEAF
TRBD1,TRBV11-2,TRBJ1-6,ASSLDDRVNSPLH
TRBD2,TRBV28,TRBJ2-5,ASSLGGREETQY
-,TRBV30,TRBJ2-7,AWSPAGEQY
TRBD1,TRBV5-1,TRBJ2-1,ASSLGDRSNQQF
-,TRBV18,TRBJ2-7,ASSRGQIEQY
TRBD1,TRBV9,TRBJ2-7,ASSPLRTGRSEQY
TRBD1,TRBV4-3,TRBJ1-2,ASSQAQGEGYT
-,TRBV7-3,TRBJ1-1,ASSIQVNTEAF
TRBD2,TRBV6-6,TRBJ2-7,ASSGSSYEQY
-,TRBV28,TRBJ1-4,ASSPSGTVSEKLF
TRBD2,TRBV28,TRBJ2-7,ASSSPAGASYEQY
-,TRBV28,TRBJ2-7,ASSFPPLSYEQY
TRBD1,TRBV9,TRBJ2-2,ASSVVDRVTNTGELF
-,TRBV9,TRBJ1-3,ASSVTGNTIY
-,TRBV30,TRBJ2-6,AWTRGRISGHGSGANVLT
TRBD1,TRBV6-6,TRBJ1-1,ASTGDRANEAF
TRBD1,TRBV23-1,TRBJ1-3,AISSGQGDPTSGNTIY
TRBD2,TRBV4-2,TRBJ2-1,ASSQDGDSGNPYNEQF
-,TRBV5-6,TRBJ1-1,ASSSSGGGTEAF
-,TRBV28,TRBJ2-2,ASSPIGAGELF
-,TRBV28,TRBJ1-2,ASSFGVNYGYT
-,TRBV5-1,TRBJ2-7,ASSLETGAGYEQY
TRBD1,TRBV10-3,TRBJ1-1,AISPDRGGGGSEAF
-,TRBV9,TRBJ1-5,ASSVGRDSNQPQH
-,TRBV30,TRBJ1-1,AWSVRDIWDTEAF
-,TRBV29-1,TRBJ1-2,SVVWGLNYGYT
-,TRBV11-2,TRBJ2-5,ASSLVGLAGRGETQY
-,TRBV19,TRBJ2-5,ASSIGRRETQY
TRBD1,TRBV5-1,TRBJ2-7,ASSGQVGDHEQY
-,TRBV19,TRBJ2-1,ASSREVGFSSQQF
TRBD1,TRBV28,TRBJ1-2,ASRDPTGAGYT
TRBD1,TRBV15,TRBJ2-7,ATSRTTGSAYEQY
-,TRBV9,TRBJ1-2,ASSTQPPTNYGYT
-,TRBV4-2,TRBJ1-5,ASSQDAGSQPQH
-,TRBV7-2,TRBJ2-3,ASSSEDRRTDTQY
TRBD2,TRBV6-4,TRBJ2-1,ASSSLAGAYNEQF
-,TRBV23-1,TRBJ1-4,ASSQFNTRSTNEKLF
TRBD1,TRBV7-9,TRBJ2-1,ASSWGQGIGNEQF
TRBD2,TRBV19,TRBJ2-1,ASSIDLAGGLYNEQF
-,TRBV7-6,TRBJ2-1,ASSSRPLTSTDEQF
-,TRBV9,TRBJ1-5,ASSVGQGHNQPQH
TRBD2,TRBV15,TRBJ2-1,ATTPGGAGSLWEQF
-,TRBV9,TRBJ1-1,ASSRGSFLEGTEAF
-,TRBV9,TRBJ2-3,ASSVEGLGPSTDTQY